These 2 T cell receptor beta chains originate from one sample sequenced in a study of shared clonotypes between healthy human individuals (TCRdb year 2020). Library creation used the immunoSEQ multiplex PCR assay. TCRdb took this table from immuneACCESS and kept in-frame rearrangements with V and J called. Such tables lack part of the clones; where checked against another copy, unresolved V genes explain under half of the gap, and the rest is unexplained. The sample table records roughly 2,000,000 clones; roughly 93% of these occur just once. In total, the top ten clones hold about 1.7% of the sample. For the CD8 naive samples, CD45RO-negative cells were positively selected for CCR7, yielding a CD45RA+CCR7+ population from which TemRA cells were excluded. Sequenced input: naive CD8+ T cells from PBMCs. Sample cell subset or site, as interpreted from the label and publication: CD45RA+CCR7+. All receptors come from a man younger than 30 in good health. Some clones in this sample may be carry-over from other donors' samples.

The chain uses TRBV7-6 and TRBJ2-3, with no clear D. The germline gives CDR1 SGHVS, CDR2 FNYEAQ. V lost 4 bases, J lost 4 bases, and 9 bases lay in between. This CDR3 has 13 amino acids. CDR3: CASSSRRADTQYF. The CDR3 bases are TGTGCCAGCAGCTCACGAAGGGCAGATACGCAGTATTTT.

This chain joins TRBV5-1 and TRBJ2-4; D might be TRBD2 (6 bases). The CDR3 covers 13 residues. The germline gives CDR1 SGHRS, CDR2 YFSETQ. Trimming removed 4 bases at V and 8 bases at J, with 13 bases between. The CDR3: CASSSTGGDIQYF. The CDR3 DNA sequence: TGCGCCAGCAGCAGTACCGGAGGGGACATTCAGTACTTC.